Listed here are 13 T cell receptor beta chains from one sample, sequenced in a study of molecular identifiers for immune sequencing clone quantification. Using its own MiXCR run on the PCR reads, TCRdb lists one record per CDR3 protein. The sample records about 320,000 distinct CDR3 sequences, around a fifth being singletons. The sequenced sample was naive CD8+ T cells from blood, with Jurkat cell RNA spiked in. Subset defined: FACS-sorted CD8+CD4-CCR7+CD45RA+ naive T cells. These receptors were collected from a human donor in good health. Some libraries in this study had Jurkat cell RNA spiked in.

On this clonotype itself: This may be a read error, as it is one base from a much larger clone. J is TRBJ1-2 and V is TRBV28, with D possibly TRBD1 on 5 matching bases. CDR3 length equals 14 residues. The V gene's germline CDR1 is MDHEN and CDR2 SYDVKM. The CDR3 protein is CASSLSGDSYGYAF. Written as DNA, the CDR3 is TGTGCCAGCAGTTTATCCGGAGACAGCTATGGCTACGCCTTC.

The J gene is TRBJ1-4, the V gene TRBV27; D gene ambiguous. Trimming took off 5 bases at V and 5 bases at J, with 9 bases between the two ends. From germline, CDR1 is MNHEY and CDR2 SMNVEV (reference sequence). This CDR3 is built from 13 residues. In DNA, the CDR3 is TGTGCCAGCAGTGTCGCAGGAAATGAAAAACTGTTTTTT. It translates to CASSVAGNEKLFF.

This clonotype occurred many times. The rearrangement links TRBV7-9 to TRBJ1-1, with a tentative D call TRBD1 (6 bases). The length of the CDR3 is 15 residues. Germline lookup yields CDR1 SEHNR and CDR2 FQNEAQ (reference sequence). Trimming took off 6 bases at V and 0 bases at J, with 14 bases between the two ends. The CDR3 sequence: CASRTGGGVNTEAFF. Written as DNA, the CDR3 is TGTGCCAGCAGGACGGGAGGGGGGGTGAACACTGAAGCTTTCTTT.

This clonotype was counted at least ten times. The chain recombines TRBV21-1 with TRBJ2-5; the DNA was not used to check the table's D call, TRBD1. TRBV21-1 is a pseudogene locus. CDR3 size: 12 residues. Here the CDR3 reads CARGQPEWAQYF. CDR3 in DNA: TGTGCCAGGGGACAGCCAGAGTGGGCCCAGTACTTC.

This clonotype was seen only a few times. The CDR3 DNA reads TGTGCCAGCAGTTACCGGTTGAACACTGAAGCTTTCTTT. The encoded protein is CASSYRLNTEAFF. The chain has TRBV6-5 and TRBJ1-1; D call uncertain. This CDR3 region has 13 residues. Trimming left V 2 bases short and J 0 bases short, with 4 bases between. Germline CDR1 is MNHEY and CDR2 is SVGAGI.

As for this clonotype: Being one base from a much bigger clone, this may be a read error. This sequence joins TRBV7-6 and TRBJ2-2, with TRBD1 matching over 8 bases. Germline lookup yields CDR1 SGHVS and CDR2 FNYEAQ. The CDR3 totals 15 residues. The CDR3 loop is CASSDTDRVNGELLF. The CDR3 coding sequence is TGTGCCAGCAGCGATACGGACAGGGTAAACGGGGAGCTGTTGTTT.

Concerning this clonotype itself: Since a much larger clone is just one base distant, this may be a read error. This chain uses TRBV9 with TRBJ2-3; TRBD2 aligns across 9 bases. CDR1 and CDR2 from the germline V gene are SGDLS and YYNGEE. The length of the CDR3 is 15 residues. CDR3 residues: CVSSAVAGDTDTQYF. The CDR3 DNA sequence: TGTGTCAGCAGCGCTGTAGCGGGAGACACAGATACGCAGTATTTT.

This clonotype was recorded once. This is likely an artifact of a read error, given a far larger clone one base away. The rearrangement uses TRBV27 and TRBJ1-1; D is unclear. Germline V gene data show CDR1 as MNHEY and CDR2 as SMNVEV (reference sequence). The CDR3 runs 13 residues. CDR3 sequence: CASSLSRNTEASF. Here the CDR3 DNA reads TGTGCCAGCAGTTTAAGTCGGAACACTGAAGCTTCCTTT.

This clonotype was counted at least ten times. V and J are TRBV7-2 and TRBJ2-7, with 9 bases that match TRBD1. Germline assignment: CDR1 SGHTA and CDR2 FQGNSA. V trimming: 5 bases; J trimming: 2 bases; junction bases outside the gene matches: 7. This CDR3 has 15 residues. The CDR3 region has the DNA TGTGCCAGCAGCCCGGGACAGGGAAACCCCTACGAGCAGTACTTC. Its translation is CASSPGQGNPYEQYF. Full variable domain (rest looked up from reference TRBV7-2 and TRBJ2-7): GAGVSQSPSNKVTEKGKDVELRCDPISGHTALYWYRQSLGQGLEFLIYFQGNSAPDKSGLPSDRFSAERTGGSVSTLTIQRTQQEDSAVYLCASSPGQGNPYEQYFGPGTRLTVT.

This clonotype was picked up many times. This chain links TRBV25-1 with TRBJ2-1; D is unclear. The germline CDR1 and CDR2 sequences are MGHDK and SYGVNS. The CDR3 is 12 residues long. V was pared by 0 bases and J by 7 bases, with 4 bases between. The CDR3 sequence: CASSEYANEQFF. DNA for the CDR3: TGTGCCAGCAGTGAATACGCGAATGAGCAGTTCTTC. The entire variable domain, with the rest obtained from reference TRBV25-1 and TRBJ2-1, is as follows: EADIYQTPRYLVIGTGKKITLECSQTMGHDKMYWYQQDPGMELHLIHYSYGVNSTEKGDLSSESTVSRIRTEHFPLTLESARPSHTSQYLCASSEYANEQFFGPGTRLTVL.

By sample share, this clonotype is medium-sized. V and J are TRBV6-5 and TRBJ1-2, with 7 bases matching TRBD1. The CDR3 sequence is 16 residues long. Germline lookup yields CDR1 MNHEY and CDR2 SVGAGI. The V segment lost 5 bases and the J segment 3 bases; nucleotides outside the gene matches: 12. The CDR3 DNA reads TGTGCCAGCAGTAACCTAGGGACAGCTTTTTACTATGGCTACACCTTC. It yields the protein CASSNLGTAFYYGYTF.

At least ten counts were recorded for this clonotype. The chain's CDR3 is CASSPDFLTDTQYF. CDR3 sequence (DNA): TGTGCCAGTAGTCCGGACTTCTTAACAGATACGCAGTATTTT. The chain is built from TRBV19 and TRBJ2-3; possible D gene TRBD2, 5 bases. The CDR3 sequence is 14 residues long. Trimming pared 5 bases from V and 3 bases from J, leaving 12 bases between. Germline-derived CDR1 and CDR2 are LNHDA and SQIVND (reference sequence). Drawing the rest from reference TRBV19 and TRBJ2-3, the complete variable domain is DGGITQSPKYLFRKEGQNVTLSCEQNLNHDAMYWYRQDPGQGLRLIYYSQIVNDFQKGDIAEGYSVSREKKESFPLTVTSAQKNPTAFYLCASSPDFLTDTQYFGPGTRLTVL.

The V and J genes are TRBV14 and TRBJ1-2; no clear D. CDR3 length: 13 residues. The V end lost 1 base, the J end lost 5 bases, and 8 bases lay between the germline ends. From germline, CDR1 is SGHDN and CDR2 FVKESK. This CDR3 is CASSQVSWYGYTF. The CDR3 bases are TGTGCCAGCAGCCAAGTGTCTTGGTATGGCTACACCTTC.